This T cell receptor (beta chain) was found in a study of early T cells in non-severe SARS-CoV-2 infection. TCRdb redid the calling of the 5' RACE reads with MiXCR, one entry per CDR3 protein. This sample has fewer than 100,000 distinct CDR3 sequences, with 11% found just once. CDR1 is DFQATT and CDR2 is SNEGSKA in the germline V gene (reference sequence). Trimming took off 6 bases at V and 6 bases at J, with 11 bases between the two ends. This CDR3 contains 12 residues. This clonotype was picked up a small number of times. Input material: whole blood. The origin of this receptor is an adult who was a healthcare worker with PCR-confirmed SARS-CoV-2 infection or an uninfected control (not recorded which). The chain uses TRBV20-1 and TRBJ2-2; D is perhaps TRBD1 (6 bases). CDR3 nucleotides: TGCAGTGCCGACCGACAGGCCGGGGAGCTGTTTTTT. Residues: CSADRQAGELFF.